This TCR beta chain was observed in a study of breast tumors, draining lymph nodes, adjacent tissues. General study points: The data were judged consistent with most tumor T cells coming from lymph node and expanding in tumor. The lymph node origin of tumor T cells was framed as consistent with a hypothesis, not demonstrated. Tumor repertoires ranked between lymph nodes and nontumor tissue in diversity, with V and J gene preferences. Compared with basal-like, luminal-like tumors shared significantly more repertoire with nontumor tissue.

Samples came from axillary lymph nodes draining the breast cancer. V gave up 7 bases and J gave up 2 bases; unmatched junction bases: 6. Germline loops: CDR1 SGHRS, CDR2 YFSETQ. The CDR3 has 15 residues. Each CDR3 protein is one row after TCRdb ran MiXCR on the multiplex PCR reads. Found here are around 130,000 distinct CDR3 sequences, over 20% of them singletons; the top ten hold about 2.2%. This clonotype was detected ten times or more. No antigen is known for it. The chain joins TRBV5-1 to TRBJ2-5, with TRBD2 identical over 12 bases. The sequence derives from a female donor with breast cancer. Some clones in this sample may be carry-over from other donors' samples. Sequencing was done on a sample of axillary lymph node tissue. CDR3 bases: TGCGCCAGCTCCCCCGGACTAGCGGGACAAGAGACCCAGTACTTC. Encoded protein: CASSPGLAGQETQYF.